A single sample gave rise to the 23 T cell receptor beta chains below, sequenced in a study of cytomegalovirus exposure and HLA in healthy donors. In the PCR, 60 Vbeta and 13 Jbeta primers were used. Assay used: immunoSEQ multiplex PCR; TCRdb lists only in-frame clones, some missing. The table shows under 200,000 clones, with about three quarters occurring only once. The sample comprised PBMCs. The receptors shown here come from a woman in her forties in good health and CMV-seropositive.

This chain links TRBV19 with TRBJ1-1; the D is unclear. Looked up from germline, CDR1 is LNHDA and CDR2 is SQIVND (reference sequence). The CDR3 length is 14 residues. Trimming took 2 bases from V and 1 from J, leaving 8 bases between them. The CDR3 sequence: CASSISEGNTEAFF. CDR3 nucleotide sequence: TGTGCCAGTAGTATAAGCGAGGGGAACACTGAAGCTTTCTTT. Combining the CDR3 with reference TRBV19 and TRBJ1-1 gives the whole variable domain DGGITQSPKYLFRKEGQNVTLSCEQNLNHDAMYWYRQDPGQGLRLIYYSQIVNDFQKGDIAEGYSVSREKKESFPLTVTSAQKNPTAFYLCASSISEGNTEAFFGQGTRLTVV.

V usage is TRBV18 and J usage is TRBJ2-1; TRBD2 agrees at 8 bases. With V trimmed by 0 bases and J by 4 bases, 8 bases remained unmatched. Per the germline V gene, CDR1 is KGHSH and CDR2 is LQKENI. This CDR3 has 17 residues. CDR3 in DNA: TGTGCCAGCTCACCACCGTCTACTAGCGGAAAATACAATGAGCAGTTCTTC. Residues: CASSPPSTSGKYNEQFF.

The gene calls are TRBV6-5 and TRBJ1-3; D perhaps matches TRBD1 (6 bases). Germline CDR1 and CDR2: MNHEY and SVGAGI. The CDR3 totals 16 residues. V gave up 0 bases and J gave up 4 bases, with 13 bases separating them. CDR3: CASSYSIGQRGNTIYF. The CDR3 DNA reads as TGTGCCAGCAGTTACTCTATCGGACAGCGCGGAAACACCATATATTTT.

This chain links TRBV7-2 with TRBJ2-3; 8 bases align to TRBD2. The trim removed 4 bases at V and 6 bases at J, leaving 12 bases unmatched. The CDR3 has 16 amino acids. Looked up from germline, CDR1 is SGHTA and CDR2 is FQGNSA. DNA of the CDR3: TGTGCCAGCAGCTCCTTAGCGGCCGGGGGGGCCGATACGCAGTATTTT. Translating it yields CASSSLAAGGADTQYF.

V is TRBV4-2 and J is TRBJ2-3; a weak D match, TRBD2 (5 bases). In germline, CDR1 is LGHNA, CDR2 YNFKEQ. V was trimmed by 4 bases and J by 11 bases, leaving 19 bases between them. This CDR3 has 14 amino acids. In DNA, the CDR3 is TGTGCCAGCAGCCGGATGAGGACGCGAGAGGGGCAGTATTTT. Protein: CASSRMRTREGQYF.

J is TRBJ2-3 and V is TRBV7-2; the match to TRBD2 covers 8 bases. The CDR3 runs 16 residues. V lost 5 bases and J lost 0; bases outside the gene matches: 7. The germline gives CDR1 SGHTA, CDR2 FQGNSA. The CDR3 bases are TGTGCCAGCAGCCCGGGGGGGGCCCTTAGCACAGATACGCAGTATTTT. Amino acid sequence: CASSPGGALSTDTQYF.

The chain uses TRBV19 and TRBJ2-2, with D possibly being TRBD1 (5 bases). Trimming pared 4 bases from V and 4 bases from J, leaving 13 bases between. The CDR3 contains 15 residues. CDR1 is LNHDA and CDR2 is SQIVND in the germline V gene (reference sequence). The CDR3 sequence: CASSTRVRSTGELFF. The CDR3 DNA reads TGTGCCAGTAGTACCAGGGTTCGGAGCACCGGGGAGCTGTTTTTT.

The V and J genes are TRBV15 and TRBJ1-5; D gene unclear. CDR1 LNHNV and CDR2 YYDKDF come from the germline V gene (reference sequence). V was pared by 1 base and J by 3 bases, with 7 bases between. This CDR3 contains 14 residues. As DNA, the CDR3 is TGTGCCACCAGCAGAGGACAACTCAATCAGCCCCAGCATTTT. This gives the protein CATSRGQLNQPQHF.

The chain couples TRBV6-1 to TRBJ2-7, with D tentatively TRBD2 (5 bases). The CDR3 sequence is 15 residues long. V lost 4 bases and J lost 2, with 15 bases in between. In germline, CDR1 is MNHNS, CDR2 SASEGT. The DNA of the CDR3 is TGTGCCAGCAGTGTCCGGCGAGGGTTGACCTACGAGCAGTACTTC. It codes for CASSVRRGLTYEQYF.

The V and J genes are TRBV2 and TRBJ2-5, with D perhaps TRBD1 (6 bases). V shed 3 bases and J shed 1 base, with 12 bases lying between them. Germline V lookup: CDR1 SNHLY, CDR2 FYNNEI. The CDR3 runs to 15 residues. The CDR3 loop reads CASSDGGQLQETQYF. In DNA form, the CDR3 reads TGTGCCAGCAGTGATGGAGGACAGCTCCAAGAGACCCAGTACTTC.

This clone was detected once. CDR3 region: CASSSGEGYEQYF. The CDR3 bases are TGTGCCAGCAGTAGCGGGGAAGGTTACGAGCAGTACTTC. The genes are TRBV6-5 and TRBJ2-7, with TRBD2 matching 7 bases. The germline CDR1 and CDR2 sequences are MNHEY and SVGAGI. The trim removed 5 bases at V and 4 bases at J, leaving 5 bases unmatched. The CDR3 runs 13 residues.

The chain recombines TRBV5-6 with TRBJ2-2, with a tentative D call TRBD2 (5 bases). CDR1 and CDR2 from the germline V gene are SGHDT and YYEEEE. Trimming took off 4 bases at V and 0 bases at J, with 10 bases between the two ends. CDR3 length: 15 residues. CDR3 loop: CASSLGLANTGELFF. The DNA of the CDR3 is TGTGCCAGCAGCCTAGGACTCGCGAACACCGGGGAGCTGTTTTTT.

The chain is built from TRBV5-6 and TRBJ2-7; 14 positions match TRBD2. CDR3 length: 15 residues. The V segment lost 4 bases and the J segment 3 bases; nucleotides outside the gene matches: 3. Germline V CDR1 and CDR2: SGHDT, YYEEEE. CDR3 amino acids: CASSQGLAGVYEQYF. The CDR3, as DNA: TGTGCCAGCAGCCAGGGACTAGCGGGAGTCTACGAGCAGTACTTC.

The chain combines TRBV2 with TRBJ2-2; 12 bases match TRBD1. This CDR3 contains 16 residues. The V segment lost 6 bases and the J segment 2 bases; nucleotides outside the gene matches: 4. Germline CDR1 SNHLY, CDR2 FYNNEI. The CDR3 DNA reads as TGTGCCAGCAGCCTAGGGACAGGGGGCAACACCGGGGAGCTGTTTTTT. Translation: CASSLGTGGNTGELFF.

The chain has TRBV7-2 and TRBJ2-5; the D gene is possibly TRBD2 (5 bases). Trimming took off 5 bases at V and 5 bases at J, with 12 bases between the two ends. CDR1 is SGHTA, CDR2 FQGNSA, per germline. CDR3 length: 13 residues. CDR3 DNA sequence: TGTGCCAGCAGCCGAGGGAAGACCGAGACCCAGTACTTC. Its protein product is CASSRGKTETQYF.

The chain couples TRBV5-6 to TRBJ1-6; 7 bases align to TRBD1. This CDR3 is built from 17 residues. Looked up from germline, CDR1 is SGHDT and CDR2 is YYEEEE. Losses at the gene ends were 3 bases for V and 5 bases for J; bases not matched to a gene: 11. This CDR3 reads CASSSFFRGTNNSPLHF. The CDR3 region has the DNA TGTGCCAGCAGCTCCTTTTTCAGGGGGACCAATAATTCACCCCTCCACTTT.

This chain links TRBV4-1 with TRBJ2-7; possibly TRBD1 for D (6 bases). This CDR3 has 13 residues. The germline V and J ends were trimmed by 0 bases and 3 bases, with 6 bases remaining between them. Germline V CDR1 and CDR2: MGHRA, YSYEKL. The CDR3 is CASSQDRGYEQYF. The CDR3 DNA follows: TGCGCCAGCAGCCAAGACAGGGGCTACGAGCAGTACTTC.

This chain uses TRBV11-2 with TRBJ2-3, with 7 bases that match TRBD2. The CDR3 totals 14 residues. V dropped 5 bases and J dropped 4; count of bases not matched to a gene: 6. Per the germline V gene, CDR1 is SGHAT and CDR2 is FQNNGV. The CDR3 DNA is TGTGCCAGCAGCCCGCGGGAGTTTGCAGATACGCAGTATTTT. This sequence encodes CASSPREFADTQYF.

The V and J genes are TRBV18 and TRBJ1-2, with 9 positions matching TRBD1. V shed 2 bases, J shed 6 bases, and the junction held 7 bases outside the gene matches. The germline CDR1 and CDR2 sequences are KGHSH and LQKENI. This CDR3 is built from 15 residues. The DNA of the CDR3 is TGTGCCAGCTCACCAGCGGACAGGGGACGGAATGGCTACACCTTC. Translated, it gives CASSPADRGRNGYTF.

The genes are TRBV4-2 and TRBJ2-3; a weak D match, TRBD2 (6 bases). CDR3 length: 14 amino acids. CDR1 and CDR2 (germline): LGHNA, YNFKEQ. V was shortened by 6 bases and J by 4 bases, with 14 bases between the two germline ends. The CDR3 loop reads CASSNGGSADTQYF. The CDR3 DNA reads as TGTGCCAGCAGTAACGGGGGATCTGCAGATACGCAGTATTTT.

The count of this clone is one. The CDR3 nucleotides are TGTGCCAGCAGCTTAGGACAGCCGGCAACTAATGAAAAACTGTTTTTT. It is translated as CASSLGQPATNEKLFF. The chain is built from TRBV7-2 and TRBJ1-4; weak D call: TRBD1 (5 bases). The germline V gene encodes CDR1 SGHTA and CDR2 FQGNSA. V gave up 1 base and J gave up 0 bases, with 9 bases separating them. The CDR3 spans 16 residues.

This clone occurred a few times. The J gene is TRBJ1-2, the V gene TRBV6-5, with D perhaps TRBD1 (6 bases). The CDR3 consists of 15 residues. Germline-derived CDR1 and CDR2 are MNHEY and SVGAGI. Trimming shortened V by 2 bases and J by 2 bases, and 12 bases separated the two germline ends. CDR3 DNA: TGTGCCAGCAGTTACGACGCGGGGGCGAACTATGGCTACACCTTC. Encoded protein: CASSYDAGANYGYTF.

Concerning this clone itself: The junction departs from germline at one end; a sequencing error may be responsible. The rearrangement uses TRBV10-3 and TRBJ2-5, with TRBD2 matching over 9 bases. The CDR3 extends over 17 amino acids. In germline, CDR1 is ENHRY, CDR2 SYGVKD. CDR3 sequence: CAISEFQTSGTPQTQHF. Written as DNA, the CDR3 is TGTGCCATCAGTGAGTTCCAGACTAGCGGAACCCCCCAGACCCAGCACTTC.